This T cell receptor (beta chain) was recovered during a study of T cells in Graves' hyperthyroidism and ophthalmopathy. RNA transcripts were the template for amplifying TCR beta CDR3 regions. The study used the HTBI primer set for a first-round RT-PCR of the TCR CDR3. TCRdb re-derived calls from the multiplex PCR reads in MiXCR, one entry per CDR3 protein. The table has about 320,000 distinct CDR3 sequences, approximately 17% seen once; the top ten hold 33%. The sample holds a few counts of this clonotype. The V end lost 0 bases, the J end lost 1 base, and 6 bases lay between the germline ends. This CDR3 spans 15 amino acids. Looked up from germline, CDR1 is SGHDN and CDR2 is FVKESK. Graves' hyperthyroidism qualified as stable when ophthalmopathy did not progress within 18 months. Newly diagnosed patients aged 18 to 65 had hyperthyroidism of under 2 months' duration. Those patients with uncontrolled infection, other autoimmune disease, pregnancy or lactation were excluded.

The sequence came from a man aged 25 to 40 with Graves' hyperthyroidism. Sequencing was done on a sample of blood. V and J are TRBV14 and TRBJ2-2; D is unresolved. CDR3: CASSQDTLNTGELFF. Here the CDR3 DNA reads TGTGCCAGCAGCCAAGATACCTTGAACACCGGGGAGCTGTTTTTT.